These 23 T cell receptor beta chains were all obtained from the same sample, sequenced in a study of radiotherapy plus CTLA-4 blockade in lung cancer. Clones were read by immunoSEQ multiplex PCR, and TCRdb kept only the in-frame ones, dropping some. Here the sample spans roughly 50,000 clones, over 75% being singletons. The sequencing used peripheral blood, collected from a patient treated with radiotherapy plus ipilimumab. The receptor set was obtained from a human donor with non-small cell lung cancer whose response to radiotherapy plus ipilimumab could not be evaluated.

This clone was seen once. This rearrangement joins TRBV28 to TRBJ2-3; 8 positions match TRBD2. V gave up 2 bases and J gave up 5 bases; unmatched junction bases: 12. Per germline, CDR1 MDHEN and CDR2 SYDVKM. CDR3 length: 17 residues. Written as DNA, the CDR3 is TGTGCCAGCAGTTTAGTCGCGGCTAGCGGGCATCTAGATACGCAGTATTTT. Translated, it gives CASSLVAASGHLDTQYF.

The CDR3 loop is CASSLGRADTQYF. Written as DNA, the CDR3 is TGTGCCAGCAGTCTTGGCCGGGCAGATACGCAGTATTTT. V usage is TRBV9 and J usage is TRBJ2-3, with D uncertain. This CDR3 has 13 amino acids. Per germline, CDR1 SGDLS and CDR2 YYNGEE. V was cut by 5 bases and J by 4 bases, with 11 bases left in between.

The chain links TRBV14 to TRBJ2-1, with 9 bases matching TRBD1. The trim removed 2 bases at V and 4 bases at J, leaving 3 bases unmatched. CDR3 length: 15 amino acids. In germline, CDR1 is SGHDN, CDR2 FVKESK. CDR3 sequence reads: CASSQIQGAYNEQFF. In nucleotides, the CDR3 is TGTGCCAGCAGCCAAATACAGGGGGCTTACAATGAGCAGTTCTTC.

This sequence joins TRBV9 and TRBJ1-1; 10 nucleotides agree with TRBD1. The CDR3 loop spans 17 amino acids. The germline V gene has CDR1 SGDLS and CDR2 YYNGEE. J gave up 10 bases and V 0 bases, and 15 bases lay outside the gene matches. The CDR3 nucleotides are TGTGCCAGCAGCGTAGGTGTGACAGGGGGCGATCCAAAAGGAGCTTTCTTT. It encodes CASSVGVTGGDPKGAFF.

V is TRBV27 and J is TRBJ2-2; 7 nucleotides match TRBD2. This CDR3 comprises 15 residues. With 3 bases clipped from V and 3 bases from J, the junction kept 4 bases outside the gene matches. Germline CDR1 MNHEY, CDR2 SMNVEV (reference sequence). In DNA, the CDR3 is TGTGCCAGCAGTTTCCGAGGGAGGGACACCGGGGAGCTGTTTTTT. Translated: CASSFRGRDTGELFF.

This rearrangement joins TRBV4-1 to TRBJ2-6, with 7 bases aligning to TRBD1. Trimming at V came to 7 bases and at J to 0 bases, leaving 12 bases not matched to a gene. Germline values: CDR1 MGHRA, CDR2 YSYEKL. This CDR3 is built from 18 residues. This CDR3 is CASTPRRDSSSGANVLTF. The CDR3, as DNA: TGCGCCAGCACCCCGAGAAGGGACAGCAGCTCTGGGGCCAACGTCCTGACTTTC.

The CDR3 DNA follows: TGTGCCAGCAGTACCGCGGGAGTACGAGAGACCCAGTACTTC. Translated: CASSTAGVRETQYF. The V and J genes are TRBV28 and TRBJ2-5; 7 positions agree with TRBD2. The CDR3 runs 14 residues. The ends lost 5 bases at V and 4 bases at J; junction bases unmatched: 7. Germline assignment: CDR1 MDHEN and CDR2 SYDVKM.

This clone occurred once. This chain joins TRBV30 and TRBJ2-1, with 11 bases identical to TRBD2. This CDR3 region has 19 residues. CDR1 and CDR2 (germline): GTSNPN, SVGIG (reference sequence). V lost 3 bases and J lost 5; bases outside the gene matches: 18. The CDR3 DNA sequence: TGTGCCTGGAGGGACCCTCTAGCGGGAGGCCCAAAATACCACAATGAGCAGTTCTTC. It translates to CAWRDPLAGGPKYHNEQFF.

This chain uses TRBV6-1 with TRBJ2-5; weak D call: TRBD2 (5 bases). Germline V lookup: CDR1 MNHNS, CDR2 SASEGT. The CDR3 covers 18 residues. V lost 1 base to trimming and J lost 7 bases, with 25 bases between them. The CDR3 DNA reads as TGTGCCAGCAGTGAAGTGCCCGACGGAGTAGCGTTGAAGAGGACCCAGTACTTC. Residues: CASSEVPDGVALKRTQYF.

The chain uses TRBV4-3 and TRBJ2-6, with 8 bases that match TRBD2. The CDR3 sequence is 21 residues long. Per germline, CDR1 LGHNA and CDR2 YSLEER. J was trimmed by 1 base and V by 0 bases; bases with no gene match: 14. CDR3 sequence: CASSQDLPTGRAASGANVLTF. CDR3 coding DNA: TGCGCCAGCAGCCAAGATCTTCCCACCGGGAGGGCAGCGTCTGGGGCCAACGTCCTGACTTTC.

V is TRBV6-1 and J is TRBJ2-7; 10 bases match TRBD2. Germline loops: CDR1 MNHNS, CDR2 SASEGT. This CDR3 region has 15 residues. The J segment lost 7 bases and the V segment lost 2 bases, leaving 8 bases of the junction unmatched. CDR3 nucleotide sequence: TGTGCCAGCAGTGAACAGAGCGGGAGGGTGGGAGAGCAGTACTTC. Protein product: CASSEQSGRVGEQYF.

V is TRBV28 and J is TRBJ1-6; 8 nucleotides match TRBD1. With 3 bases clipped from V and 7 bases from J, the junction kept 5 bases outside the gene matches. This CDR3 is 15 amino acids long. The V gene's germline CDR1 is MDHEN and CDR2 SYDVKM. As DNA, the CDR3 is TGTGCCAGCAGTTTTGTGGCAGGGGGCAATTCACCCCTCCACTTT. This gives the protein CASSFVAGGNSPLHF.

The chain couples TRBV10-2 to TRBJ1-2, with D possibly matching TRBD1 (5 bases). The V gene lost 10 bases and the J gene lost 8 bases, with 20 bases spanning the gap. The CDR3 loop spans 13 amino acids. The germline V gene encodes CDR1 WSHSY and CDR2 SAAADI. The CDR3 DNA reads as TGCGCCACCCTCGAAGGGCGGGGGTTGGGCTACACCTTC. Translating gives CATLEGRGLGYTF.

This chain links TRBV9 with TRBJ2-2; D is uncertain. Germline V gene sequence: CDR1 SGDLS, CDR2 YYNGEE. CDR3 length: 15 residues. Trimming took 3 bases from V and 1 from J, leaving 10 bases between them. CDR3 residues: CASSAMYLNTGELFF. The CDR3 DNA is TGTGCCAGCAGCGCTATGTACTTGAACACCGGGGAGCTGTTTTTT.

J is TRBJ2-1 and V is TRBV7-9; 7 bases align to TRBD2. Losses at the gene ends were 0 bases for V and 4 bases for J; bases not matched to a gene: 12. In germline, CDR1 is SEHNR, CDR2 FQNEAQ (reference sequence). CDR3 length: 18 residues. CDR3 nucleotides: TGTGCCAGCAGCTTAGCGGAGATAGCGGGCGTATTTTACAATGAGCAGTTCTTC. Its translation is CASSLAEIAGVFYNEQFF.

V is TRBV29-1 and J is TRBJ1-1; D may be TRBD1 (6 bases). V lost 7 bases to trimming and J lost 3 bases, with 9 bases between them. Germline-derived CDR1 and CDR2 are SQVTM and ANQGSEA. This CDR3 has 11 amino acids. Here the CDR3 reads CSANRDTEAFF. As DNA, the CDR3 is TGCAGCGCAAACAGGGACACTGAAGCTTTCTTT.

The chain employs TRBV7-2 and TRBJ2-1, with D tentatively TRBD2 (6 bases). The V end was cut by 4 bases, the J end by 6 bases, with 16 bases between. This CDR3 comprises 15 residues. CDR1 and CDR2 (germline): SGHTA, FQGNSA. CDR3 sequence (DNA): TGTGCCAGCAGCTCAGGGACTGCCCAGAGCAATGAGCAGTTCTTC. Protein product: CASSSGTAQSNEQFF.

The chain has TRBV6-5 and TRBJ1-1; unclear D gene. V lost 11 bases, J lost 0 bases, and 16 bases lay in between. Germline V gene sequence: CDR1 MNHEY, CDR2 SVGAGI. The CDR3 is 14 amino acids. As DNA, the CDR3 is TGTGCCGCAGTTCCGGCGGCTCTGAACACTGAAGCTTTCTTT. This gives the protein CAAVPAALNTEAFF.

CDR3 sequence reads: CASSPLQGGRRGSVGNTIYF. The CDR3 bases are TGTGCCAGTAGCCCACTGCAGGGAGGAAGGAGAGGCAGTGTTGGAAACACCATATATTTT. The gene calls are TRBV19 and TRBJ1-3; tentatively, D is TRBD1 (5 bases). The CDR3 spans 20 residues. CDR1 and CDR2 from the germline V gene are LNHDA and SQIVND (reference sequence). Deletions cut 6 bases from V and 3 bases from J, with 30 bases between. The entire variable domain, with the rest obtained from reference TRBV19 and TRBJ1-3, is as follows: DGGITQSPKYLFRKEGQNVTLSCEQNLNHDAMYWYRQDPGQGLRLIYYSQIVNDFQKGDIAEGYSVSREKKESFPLTVTSAQKNPTAFYLCASSPLQGGRRGSVGNTIYFGEGSWLTVV.

The chain couples TRBV5-1 to TRBJ2-1; D gene ambiguous. Trimming removed 0 bases from V and 6 bases from J, with 7 bases in between. The CDR3 contains 13 residues. Germline values: CDR1 SGHRS, CDR2 YFSETQ. CDR3 sequence: CASSLGSGNEQFF. CDR3 nucleotides: TGCGCCAGCAGCTTGGGATCGGGCAATGAGCAGTTCTTC. The variable domain in full, with the rest retrieved from reference TRBV5-1 and TRBJ2-1, is KAGVTQTPRYLIKTRGQQVTLSCSPISGHRSVSWYQQTPGQGLQFLFEYFSETQRNKGNFPGRFSGRQFSNSRSEMNVSTLELGDSALYLCASSLGSGNEQFFGPGTRLTVL.

As DNA, the CDR3 is TGTGCCAGTAGTGAAGGGGCAGTGGGAAACTATGGCTACACCTTC. This codes for CASSEGAVGNYGYTF. This rearrangement joins TRBV19 to TRBJ1-2; weak D call: TRBD1 (5 bases). In germline, CDR1 is LNHDA, CDR2 SQIVND (reference sequence). The CDR3 is 15 residues long. V was trimmed by 5 bases and J by 2 bases, leaving 15 bases between them.

This chain joins TRBV6-1 and TRBJ2-5; 8 bases map to TRBD2. Matching the DNA end better, TRBJ2-7 makes the J call doubtful. The CDR3 is 16 residues long. Germline assignment: CDR1 MNHNS and CDR2 SASEGT. As DNA, the CDR3 is TGTGCCAGCAGTGAGCCCAGGGTAGCGGGGTCCTACGAGCAGTACTTC. Its translation: CASSEPRVAGSYEQYF.

The chain uses TRBV5-1 and TRBJ1-1; 7 nucleotides align to TRBD1. V lost 1 base and J lost 4; bases outside the gene matches: 10. The length of the CDR3 is 16 residues. Germline values: CDR1 SGHRS, CDR2 YFSETQ. CDR3 region: CASSLRQGGRGTEAFF. The CDR3 DNA reads as TGCGCCAGCAGCTTGCGACAGGGCGGGCGAGGCACTGAAGCTTTCTTT.